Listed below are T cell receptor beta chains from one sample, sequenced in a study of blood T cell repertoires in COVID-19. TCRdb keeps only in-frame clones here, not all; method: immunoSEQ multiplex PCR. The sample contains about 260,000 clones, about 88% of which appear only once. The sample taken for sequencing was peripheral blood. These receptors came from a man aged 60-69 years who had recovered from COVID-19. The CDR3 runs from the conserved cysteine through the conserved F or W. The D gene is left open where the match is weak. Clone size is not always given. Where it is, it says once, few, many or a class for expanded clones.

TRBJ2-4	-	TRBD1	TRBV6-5	TGTGCCAGCAACCCTGGGGGGACAGGGGGCGCATCTCAGTACTTC	CASNPGGTGGASQYF
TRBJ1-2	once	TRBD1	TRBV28	TGTGCCAGCAGGGCGAATGACAGGGATGGCTACACCTTC	CASRANDRDGYTF
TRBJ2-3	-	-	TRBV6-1	TGTGCCAGCAGTGAAGAAGTGGGGGCCGGCGCCGATACGCAGTATTTT	CASSEEVGAGADTQYF
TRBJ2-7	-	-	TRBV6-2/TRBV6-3	TGTGCCAGCAGTTACTTTGGGGGGACCTACGAGCAGTACTTC	CASSYFGGTYEQYF
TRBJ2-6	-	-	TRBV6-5	TGTGCCAGCAGTTACTCGCAGGGCGCTGGGGCCAACGTCCTGACTTTC	CASSYSQGAGANVLTF
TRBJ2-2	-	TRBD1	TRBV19	TGTGCCAGTAGGCCGGCCGGGACAGCGAACACCGGGGAGCTGTTTTTT	CASRPAGTANTGELFF
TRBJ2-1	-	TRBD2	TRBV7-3	TGTGCCAGCAGCCCGTCTTCGAGCGGGGGGTACAATGAGCAGTTCTTC	CASSPSSSGGYNEQFF
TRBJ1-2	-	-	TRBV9	TGTGCCAGCAGCGCTTCGGGATCCCGAGCTGGCTACACCTTC	CASSASGSRAGYTF
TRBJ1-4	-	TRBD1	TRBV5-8	TGTGCCAGCAGCGGGACAGGGGGCGCGTTTAATGAAAAACTGTTTTTT	CASSGTGGAFNEKLFF
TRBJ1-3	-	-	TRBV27	TGTGCCAGCAGTTTATCTCGGGGTCCTGGAAACACCATATATTTT	CASSLSRGPGNTIYF
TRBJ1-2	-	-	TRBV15	TGTGCCACCAGCAGAGATTTGGGCAGAGATGGCTACACCTTC	CATSRDLGRDGYTF
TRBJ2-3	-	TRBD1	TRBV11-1	TGTGCCAGCAGCGCAAGGGACAGGGGGAGTTATACGCAGTATTTT	CASSARDRGSYTQYF
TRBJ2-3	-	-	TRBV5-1	TGCGCCAGCAGCCCGGACCTGCGGGGAGACACAGATACGCAGTATTTT	CASSPDLRGDTDTQYF
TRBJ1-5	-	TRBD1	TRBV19	TGTGCCAGTAGTCTACAGGGGACTAATCAGCCCCAGCATTTT	CASSLQGTNQPQHF
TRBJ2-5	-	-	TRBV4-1	TGCGCCAGCAGCCAGGGGGGGGCGCGTACCCAAGAGACCCAGTACTTC	CASSQGGARTQETQYF
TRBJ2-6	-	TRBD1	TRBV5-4	TGTGCCAGCAGCTTCGGGACAGTCTCTGGGGCCAACGTCCTGACTTTC	CASSFGTVSGANVLTF
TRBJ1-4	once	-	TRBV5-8	TGTGCCAGCAGCTTGCATCTCAGGGGTCTTGCAACTAATGAAAAACTGTTTTTT	CASSLHLRGLATNEKLFF
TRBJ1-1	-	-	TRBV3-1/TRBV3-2	TGTGCCAGCAGCCAAGGTGGCTTCCCGAACACTGAAGCTTTCTTT	CASSQGGFPNTEAFF
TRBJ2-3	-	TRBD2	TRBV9	TGTGCCAGCAGCGTAGAAACTCTAGCGGGACTCCCCTCTCGCACAGATACGCAGTATTTT	CASSVETLAGLPSRTDTQYF
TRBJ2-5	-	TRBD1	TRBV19	TGTGCCAGTAGCAATACCGGGGGACAGGGGAAAGAGACCCAGTACTTC	CASSNTGGQGKETQYF
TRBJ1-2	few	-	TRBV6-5	TGTGCCAGCAGTTACACCTCGGGACACGATGGCTACACCTTC	CASSYTSGHDGYTF